One T cell receptor beta chain is described in this entry. The sample belongs to a study of blood T cell repertoires in COVID-19. Per the authors' pipeline: Estimated nucleated cell counts came from reference gene primer amplification. TCRdb keeps only in-frame clones here, not all; method: immunoSEQ multiplex PCR. V and J calls and clone size are those listed in that table; D and trimming were worked out from the DNA. Among approximately 280,000 clones listed, approximately 78% were seen once. This CDR3 spans 14 amino acids. The source is a man aged 35 to 55 who had been exposed to COVID-19. The rearrangement links TRBV21-1 to TRBJ1-1; the table gives TRBD1 as D, unverified against the DNA. TRBV21-1 corresponds to a pseudogene. Sample: PBMCs or T cells enriched from blood (not recorded which). The CDR3 region has the DNA TGTGCCAGCAGCGCGGACACCTTGGGCACTGAAGCTTTCTTT. Its translation: CASSADTLGTEAFF.